This T cell receptor beta chain was captured by sequencing in a study of T cells after yellow fever vaccination (dated 2019 in TCRdb). With respect to the entire study: The SMART-Seq v4 Ultra Low Input RNA kit was used to prepare libraries from fractions with low cell numbers. Two healthy male donors, one aged 18 to 29 and one aged 30 to 40 years, made up the cohort. To follow T-cell clones before and after primary and booster YFV17D yellow fever vaccination, bulk TCR alpha and beta repertoires were sequenced over time. Blood was drawn at multiple timepoints before and after primary and secondary immunization, with bulk PBMC replicates and cell subsets isolated.

This clonotype showed up just a few times. No antigen is known for it. Base-call qualities are not available, and no considerably larger clone is one nucleotide away. The sequencer listed for this sample is Illumina NovaSeq 6000. TCR cDNA was made using 5'RACE template switching, a step that added a universal primer site and unique molecular identifiers. Priming of cDNA synthesis was performed from both the TCR alpha and TCR beta constant segments. Two PCR steps were used to amplify libraries, with sample barcodes and sequencing adapters being added in the second step. Libraries were sequenced on Illumina HiSeq 2500 (2x100 bp) or NovaSeq (2x150 bp). For the original study's pipeline: MIGEC was used to demultiplex reads and collapse the reads into UMI consensus sequences, and MiXCR was used for V(D)J alignment. Using edgeR on replicate PBMC samples, clonotypes were called vaccine-responding if FDR was below 0.01 and the log2 fold change was above 5 up to day 15. Each bulk clonotype received a CD4 or CD8 identity based on whether the sequenced CD4 or CD8 repertoire contained that clonotype at higher abundance. The public reads were reprocessed in TCRdb via fastp at Q25 and MiXCR, keeping in-frame beta chains. Every CDR3 protein is listed once, alongside the most common genes and DNA of its rows. These V and J calls rely on TCRdb rather than the paper's analysis. The sample table contains about 340,000 distinct CDR3 sequences; only one count was recorded for roughly an eighth of them. The leading ten clones occupy 2.5% to 3.5% of the sample.

The study at large found these results: A small fraction of clonotypes appeared in both the CD4 and CD8 compartments, likely as a result of convergent recombination. The secondary T-cell response was found to be weaker but faster than the primary response, with a peak reached on day 5 rather than on day 15. Only two donors were included in the study, so the extent to which the findings can be generalized is limited. Because abundant contaminating clonotypes from the bulk population could be contained in FACS-sorted repertoires, computational filtering was required. Most clones expanded after primary vaccination were re-detected after the booster (almost 97% of CD4 and 80% to 90% of CD8), suggesting broad memory maintenance.

The sample's treatment or condition label is to be understood as: live attenuated yellow fever vaccine strain. PBMCs were isolated from peripheral blood using a standard Ficoll-Paque protocol. CD4 and CD8 T-cell fractions were isolated with Dynabeads CD4 and CD8 positive selection kits. TriZol was used to extract RNA from bulk PBMCs, CD4 and CD8 fractions, and dextramer-positive and dextramer-negative fractions. Reading the germline V gene gives CDR1 SGDLS and CDR2 YYNGEE. The CDR3 sequence holds 18 residues, the cysteine and phenylalanine included. Here the CDR3 DNA is all that survives: 54 bases in frame from base 1. At the junction V is shortened by 3 bases and J by 6 bases; bases outside the gene matches: 15.

The receptor was isolated from a young man who received the YFV17D yellow fever vaccine. The chain uses TRBV9 and TRBJ2-3; 11 junctional bases match TRBD1. Specimen: CD4+ T cells sorted from PBMCs, collected 15 days after the yellow fever booster vaccination. The nucleotide sequence reads as follows: TGTGCCAGCAGCGCAACCGGGACAGGGGGTCAGCGCTTGGATACGCAGTATTTT. This yields the protein CASSATGTGGQRLDTQYF.